The present TCR beta chain was sequenced within a study of T-cell reconstitution after alpha-beta-depleted transplantation in children. Study conclusions and caveats: When one year had passed after transplant, most T-cell counts and diversity came from newly produced T cells.

Unique molecular identifiers featured in how the TCRbeta library was prepared. Each CDR3 protein is one row after TCRdb ran MiXCR on the PCR reads. The data show 500,000 to 650,000 distinct CDR3 sequences, 10% to 15% seen once. Comments on this clonotype: Its antigen is still unknown.

Sequencing was performed on PBMCs, mostly from graft donor cells, taken 360 days after TCRalphabeta/CD19-depleted stem cell transplant. This receptor was identified in a male patient between 10 and 17 years old who had a stem cell transplant for acute myeloid leukemia, so the T cells may come from the graft donor.

The CDR3 bases are TGTGCCAGCAGCCAAGGGCCAGGCGGGAGGGGCAATGAGCAGTTCTTC. It specifies CASSQGPGGRGNEQFF. The V and J genes are TRBV4-2 and TRBJ2-1; 9 bases are a match to TRBD2. Germline-derived CDR1 and CDR2 are LGHNA and YNFKEQ. J was trimmed by 6 bases and V by 1 base; bases with no gene match: 7. This CDR3 contains 16 residues.